Sequencing of this T cell receptor (beta chain) was carried out in a study of blood T cell repertoires in COVID-19. Study information: Sites across the United States, Italy and Spain contributed samples from acute and convalescent COVID-19.

CDR1 and CDR2 (germline): LNHDA, SQIVND (reference sequence). The germline V and J ends were trimmed by 3 bases and 1 base, with 12 bases remaining between them. The CDR3 loop spans 15 amino acids. Participants were placed into cohorts based on the clinical history they reported. Authors' data handling: For nucleated cells, counts were estimated from reference gene primer amplification. This table comes from immunoSEQ multiplex PCR, and its TCRdb copy is limited to in-frame clones, with some not included. V and J calls and clone size are as listed in that table; D and trimming were resolved from the DNA. This sample has hundreds of thousands of clones, with around 87% found just once.

This clonotype was sampled from a woman younger than 35 who had recovered from COVID-19. V and J are TRBV19 and TRBJ1-1; possibly TRBD1 for D (6 bases). Sequencing was performed on PBMCs or T cells enriched from blood (not recorded which). This CDR3 reads CASSILGAENTEAFF. The CDR3 DNA reads as TGTGCCAGTAGTATTTTGGGGGCGGAGAACACTGAAGCTTTCTTT.